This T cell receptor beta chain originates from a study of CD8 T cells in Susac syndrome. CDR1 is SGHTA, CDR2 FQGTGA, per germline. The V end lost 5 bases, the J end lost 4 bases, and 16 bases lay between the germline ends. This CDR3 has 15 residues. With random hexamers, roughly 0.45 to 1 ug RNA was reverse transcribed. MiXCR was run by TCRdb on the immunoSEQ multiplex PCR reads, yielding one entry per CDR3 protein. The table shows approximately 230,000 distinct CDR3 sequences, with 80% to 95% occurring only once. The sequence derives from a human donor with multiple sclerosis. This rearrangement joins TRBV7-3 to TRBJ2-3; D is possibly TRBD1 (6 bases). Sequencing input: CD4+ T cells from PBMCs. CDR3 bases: TGTGCCAGCAGCCCTAGAGGTGGGGGCTCAGATACGCAGTATTTT. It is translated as CASSPRGGGSDTQYF. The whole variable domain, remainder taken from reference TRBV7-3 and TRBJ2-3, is GAGVSQTPSNKVTEKGKYVELRCDPISGHTALYWYRQSLGQGPEFLIYFQGTGAADDSGLPNDRFFAVRPEGSVSTLKIQRTERGDSAVYLCASSPRGGGSDTQYFGPGTRLTVL.